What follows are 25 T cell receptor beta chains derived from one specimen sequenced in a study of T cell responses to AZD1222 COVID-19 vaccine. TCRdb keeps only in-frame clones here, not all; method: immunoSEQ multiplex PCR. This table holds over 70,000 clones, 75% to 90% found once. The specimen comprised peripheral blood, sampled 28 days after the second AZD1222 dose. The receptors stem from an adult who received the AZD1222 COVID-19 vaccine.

CDR3 nucleotide sequence: TGTGCCAGCAGGGGGGACAGAAACACTGAAGCTTTCTTT. It encodes CASRGDRNTEAFF. This sequence joins TRBV2 and TRBJ1-1; TRBD1 aligns across 7 bases. The germline V gene encodes CDR1 SNHLY and CDR2 FYNNEI. Trimming cost V 6 bases and J 2 bases; bases outside gene matches: 3. The CDR3 is 13 amino acids.

The CDR3 DNA is TGTGCCAGCAGCTCCAACTATTACACAGATACGCAGTATTTT. This gives the protein CASSSNYYTDTQYF. The genes are TRBV7-2 and TRBJ2-3; no reliable D call. V was shortened by 4 bases and J by 2 bases, with 10 bases between the two germline ends. The germline CDR1 and CDR2 sequences are SGHTA and FQGNSA. This CDR3 spans 14 amino acids.

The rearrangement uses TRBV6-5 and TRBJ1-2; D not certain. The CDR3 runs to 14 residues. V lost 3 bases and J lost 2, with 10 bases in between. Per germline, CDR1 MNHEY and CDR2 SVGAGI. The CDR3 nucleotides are TGTGCCAGCAGTTATGCCCCGTGGAACTATGGCTACACCTTC. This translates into CASSYAPWNYGYTF.

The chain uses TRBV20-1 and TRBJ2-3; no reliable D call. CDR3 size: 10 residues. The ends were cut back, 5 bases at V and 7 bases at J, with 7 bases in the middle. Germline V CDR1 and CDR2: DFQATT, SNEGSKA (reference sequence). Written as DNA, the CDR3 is TGCAGTGCTCTCATAAATACGCAGTATTTT. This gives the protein CSALINTQYF.

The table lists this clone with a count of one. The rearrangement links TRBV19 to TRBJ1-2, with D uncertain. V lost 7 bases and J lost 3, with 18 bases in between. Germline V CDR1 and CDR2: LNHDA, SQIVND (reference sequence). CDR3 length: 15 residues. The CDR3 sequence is CASILKGDTHYGYTF. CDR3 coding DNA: TGTGCCAGTATTTTAAAAGGCGACACCCACTATGGCTACACCTTC.

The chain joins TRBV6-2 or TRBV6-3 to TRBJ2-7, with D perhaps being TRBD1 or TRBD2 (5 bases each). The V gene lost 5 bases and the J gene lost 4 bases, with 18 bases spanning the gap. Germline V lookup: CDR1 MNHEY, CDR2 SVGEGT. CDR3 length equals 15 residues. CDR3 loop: CASSPPGQGGYEQYF. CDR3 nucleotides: TGTGCCAGCAGTCCCCCCGGCCAGGGCGGGTACGAGCAGTACTTC.

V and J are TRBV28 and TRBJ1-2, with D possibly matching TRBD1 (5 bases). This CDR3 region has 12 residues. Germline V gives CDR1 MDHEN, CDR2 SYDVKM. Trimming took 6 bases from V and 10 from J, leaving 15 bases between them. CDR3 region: CASRQVDTPYTF. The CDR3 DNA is TGTGCCAGCAGGCAAGTGGACACCCCCTACACCTTC.

This CDR3 reads CASSARDMNTEAFF. The CDR3 DNA reads TGTGCCAGCAGCGCCCGGGACATGAACACTGAAGCTTTCTTT. The chain links TRBV9 to TRBJ1-1; TRBD1 might be the D (6 bases). The CDR3 is 14 residues long. Germline V gene data show CDR1 as SGDLS and CDR2 as YYNGEE. V was clipped by 3 bases and J by 0 bases, with 9 bases between them.

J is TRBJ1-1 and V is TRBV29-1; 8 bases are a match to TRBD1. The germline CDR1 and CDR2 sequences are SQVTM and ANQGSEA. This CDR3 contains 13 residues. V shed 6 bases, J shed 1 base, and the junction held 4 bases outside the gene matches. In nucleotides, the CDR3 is TGCAGCGTCGCCAGGGGGCCGAACACTGAAGCTTTCTTT. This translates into CSVARGPNTEAFF.

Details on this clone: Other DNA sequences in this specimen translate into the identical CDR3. CDR3 sequence reads: CSARGTEAFF. The CDR3 DNA is TGCAGTGCTAGGGGCACTGAAGCTTTCTTT. The chain couples TRBV20-1 to TRBJ1-1; D gene unclear. This CDR3 comprises 10 residues. CDR1 DFQATT and CDR2 SNEGSKA come from the germline V gene (reference sequence). Deletions cut 3 bases from V and 4 bases from J, with 3 bases between.

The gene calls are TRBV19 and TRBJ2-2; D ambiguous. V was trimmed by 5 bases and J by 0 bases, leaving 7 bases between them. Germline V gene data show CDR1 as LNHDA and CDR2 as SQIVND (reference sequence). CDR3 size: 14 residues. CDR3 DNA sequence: TGTGCCAGTAGTTCTTACGCGAACACCGGGGAGCTGTTTTTT. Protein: CASSSYANTGELFF.

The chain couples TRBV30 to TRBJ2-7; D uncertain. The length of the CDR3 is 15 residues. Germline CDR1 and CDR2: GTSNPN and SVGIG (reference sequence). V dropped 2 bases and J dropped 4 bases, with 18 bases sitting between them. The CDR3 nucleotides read TGTGCCTGGAGTCCGCCAGCCCCTAACGTATACGAGCAGTACGTC. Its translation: CAWSPPAPNVYEQYV.

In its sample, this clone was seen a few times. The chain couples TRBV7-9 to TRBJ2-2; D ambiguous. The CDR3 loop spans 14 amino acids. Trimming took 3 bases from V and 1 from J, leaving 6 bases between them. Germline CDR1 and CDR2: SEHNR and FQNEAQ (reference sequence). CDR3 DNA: TGTGCCAGCAGCTTTTCTTGGAACACCGGGGAGCTGTTTTTT. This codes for CASSFSWNTGELFF.

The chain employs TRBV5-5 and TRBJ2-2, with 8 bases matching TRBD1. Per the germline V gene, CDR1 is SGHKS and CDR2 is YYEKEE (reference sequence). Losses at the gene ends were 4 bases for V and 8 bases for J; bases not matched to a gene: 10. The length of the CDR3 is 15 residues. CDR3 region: CASSLTGQGVGELFF. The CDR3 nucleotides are TGTGCCAGCAGCCTTACTGGACAGGGTGTGGGGGAGCTGTTTTTT.

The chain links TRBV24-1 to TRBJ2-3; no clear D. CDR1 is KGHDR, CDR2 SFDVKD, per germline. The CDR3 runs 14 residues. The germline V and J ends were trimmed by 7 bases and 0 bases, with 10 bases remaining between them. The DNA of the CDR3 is TGTGCCACCAGCCCCCATGGTAGCACAGATACGCAGTATTTT. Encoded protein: CATSPHGSTDTQYF.

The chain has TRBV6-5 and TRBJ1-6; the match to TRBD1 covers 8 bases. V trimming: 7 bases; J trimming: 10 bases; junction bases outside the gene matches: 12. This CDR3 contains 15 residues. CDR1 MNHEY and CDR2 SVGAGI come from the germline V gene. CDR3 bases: TGTGCCAGCACCTCGACAGGGGTTGAAGTATCACCCCTCCACTTT. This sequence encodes CASTSTGVEVSPLHF.

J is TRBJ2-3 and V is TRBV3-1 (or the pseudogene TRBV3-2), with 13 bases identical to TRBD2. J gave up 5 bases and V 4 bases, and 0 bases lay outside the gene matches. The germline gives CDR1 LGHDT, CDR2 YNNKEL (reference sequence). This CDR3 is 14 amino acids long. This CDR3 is CASSRTSGRDTQYF. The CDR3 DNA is TGTGCCAGCAGCCGGACTAGCGGGAGAGATACGCAGTATTTT.

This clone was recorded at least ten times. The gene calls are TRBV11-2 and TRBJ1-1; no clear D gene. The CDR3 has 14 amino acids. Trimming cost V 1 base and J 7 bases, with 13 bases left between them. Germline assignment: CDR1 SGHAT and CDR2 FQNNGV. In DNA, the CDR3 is TGTGCCAGCAGCTTAGTGTCGGACTGGGATGAAGCTTTCTTT. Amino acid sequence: CASSLVSDWDEAFF.

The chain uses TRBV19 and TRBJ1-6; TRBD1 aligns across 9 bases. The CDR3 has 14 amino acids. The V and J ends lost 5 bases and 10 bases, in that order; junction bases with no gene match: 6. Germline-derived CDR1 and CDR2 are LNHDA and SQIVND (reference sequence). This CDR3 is CASSDRGKGSPLHF. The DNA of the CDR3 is TGTGCCAGTAGTGACAGGGGGAAGGGATCACCCCTCCACTTT.

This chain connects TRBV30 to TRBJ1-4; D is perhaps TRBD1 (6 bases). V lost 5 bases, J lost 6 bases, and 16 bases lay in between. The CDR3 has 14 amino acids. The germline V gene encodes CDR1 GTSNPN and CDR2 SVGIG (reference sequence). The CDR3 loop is CAWGPGRGYEKLFF. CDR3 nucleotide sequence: TGTGCCTGGGGGCCCGGCAGGGGATATGAAAAACTGTTTTTT.

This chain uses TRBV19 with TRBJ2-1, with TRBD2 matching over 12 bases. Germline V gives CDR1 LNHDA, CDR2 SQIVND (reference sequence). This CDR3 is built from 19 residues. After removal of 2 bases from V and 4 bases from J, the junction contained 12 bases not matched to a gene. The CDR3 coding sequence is TGTGCCAGTAGTATAAGTGGTCTAGCGGGAGGGCCGAAGTACAATGAGCAGTTCTTC. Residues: CASSISGLAGGPKYNEQFF.

Here the CDR3 DNA reads TGCGCCAGCAGCTTAGGGGGATCGCCGAGCTCTGGAAACACCATATATTTT. This sequence encodes CASSLGGSPSSGNTIYF. The V and J genes are TRBV5-1 and TRBJ1-3, with D tentatively TRBD1 (6 bases). The CDR3 is made up of 17 amino acids. Germline V gene data show CDR1 as SGHRS and CDR2 as YFSETQ. Trimming took off 2 bases at V and 0 bases at J, with 15 bases between the two ends.

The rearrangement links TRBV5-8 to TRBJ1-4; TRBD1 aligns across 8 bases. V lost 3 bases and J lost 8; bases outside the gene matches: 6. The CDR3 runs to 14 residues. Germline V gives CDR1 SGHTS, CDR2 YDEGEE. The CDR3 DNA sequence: TGTGCCAGCAGCTCCCCAGGGGGCAGGGAAAAACTGTTTTTT. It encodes CASSSPGGREKLFF.

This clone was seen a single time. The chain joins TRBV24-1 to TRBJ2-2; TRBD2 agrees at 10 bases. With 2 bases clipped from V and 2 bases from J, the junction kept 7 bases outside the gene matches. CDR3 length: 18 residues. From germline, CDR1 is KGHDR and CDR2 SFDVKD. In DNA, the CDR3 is TGTGCCACCAGTGATTACTCGGGACTAGCGACCAACACCGGGGAGCTGTTTTTT. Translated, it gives CATSDYSGLATNTGELFF.

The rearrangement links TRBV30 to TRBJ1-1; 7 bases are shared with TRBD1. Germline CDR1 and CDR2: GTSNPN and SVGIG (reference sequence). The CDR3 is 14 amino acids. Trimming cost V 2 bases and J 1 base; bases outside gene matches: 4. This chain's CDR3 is CAWSTTGANTEAFF. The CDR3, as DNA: TGTGCCTGGAGTACTACAGGGGCGAACACTGAAGCTTTCTTT.